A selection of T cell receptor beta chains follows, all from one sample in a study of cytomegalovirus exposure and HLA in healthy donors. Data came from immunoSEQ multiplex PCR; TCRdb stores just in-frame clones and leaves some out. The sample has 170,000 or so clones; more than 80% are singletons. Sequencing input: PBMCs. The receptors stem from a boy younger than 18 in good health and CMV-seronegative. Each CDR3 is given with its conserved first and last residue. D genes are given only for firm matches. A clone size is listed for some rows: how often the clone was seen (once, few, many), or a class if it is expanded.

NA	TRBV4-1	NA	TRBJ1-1	TGCGCCAGCAGCCAAGACAGGGGAGTAGCTTTCTTT	CASSQDRGVAFF
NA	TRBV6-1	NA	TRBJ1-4	TGTGCCAGCAGCACCAGACCGAGGACTAATGAAAAACTGTTTTTT	CASSTRPRTNEKLFF
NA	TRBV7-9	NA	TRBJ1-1	TGTGCCAGCAGCCATGACACCCCGAACACTGAAGCTTTCTTT	CASSHDTPNTEAFF
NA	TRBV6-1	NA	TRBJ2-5	TGTGCCAGCAGCGAAGTCGGCGGATTCCAAGAGACCCAGTACTTC	CASSEVGGFQETQYF
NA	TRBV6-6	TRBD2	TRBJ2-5	TGTGCCAGCAGTTTGGGGGGGCGGGGGGGCCAAGAGACCCAGTACTTC	CASSLGGRGGQETQYF
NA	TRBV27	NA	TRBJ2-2	TGTGCCAGCAGTTTAGGGCAGGCGCCAGGGGAGCTGTTTTTT	CASSLGQAPGELFF
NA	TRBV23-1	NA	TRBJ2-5	TGCGCCAGCAGTCATCCCGAGATTCTGAGCCTCCAAGAGACCCAGTACTTC	CASSHPEILSLQETQYF
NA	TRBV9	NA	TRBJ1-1	TGTGCCAGCAGCGTAGACTCAAGGGGGAACACTGAAGCTTTCTTT	CASSVDSRGNTEAFF
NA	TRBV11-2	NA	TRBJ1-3	TGTGCCAGCAGCTTAAGGACGGGGGTCCGTGGAAACACCATATATTTT	CASSLRTGVRGNTIYF
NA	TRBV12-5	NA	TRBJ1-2	TGTGCTAGTGGTACCATCCCCACTGGAGAGTATGGCTACACCTTC	CASGTIPTGEYGYTF
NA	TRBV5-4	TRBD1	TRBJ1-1	TGTGCCAGCAGCTTGGCCCCCACAGGGGGGAACACTGAAGCTTTCTTT	CASSLAPTGGNTEAFF
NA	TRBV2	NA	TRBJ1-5	TGTGCCAGCAGTGCTGCTAACCAGCCCCAGCATTTT	CASSAANQPQHF
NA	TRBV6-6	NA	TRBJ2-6	TGTGCCAGCCTATCAACCAACTCTGGGGCCAACGTCCTGACTTTC	CASLSTNSGANVLTF
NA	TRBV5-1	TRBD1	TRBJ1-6	TGCGCCAGCAGCCTAGATAACAGGGGGGGTAATTCACCCCTCCACTTT	CASSLDNRGGNSPLHF
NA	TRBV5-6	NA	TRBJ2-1	TGTGCCAGCAGCTGGAGCGGCAATGAGCAGTTCTTC	CASSWSGNEQFF
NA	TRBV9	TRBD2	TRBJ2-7	TGTGCCAGCAGCGTATCGGGAGGGAACGAGCAGTACTTC	CASSVSGGNEQYF
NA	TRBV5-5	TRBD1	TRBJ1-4	TGTGCCAGCGGTAGAGAGCAGGGGGGTTGGGAAAAACTGTTTTTT	CASGREQGGWEKLFF
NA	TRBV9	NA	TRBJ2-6	TGTGCCAGCAGCGGGTGGGGGCGCAGCTCTGGGGCCAACGTCCTGACTTTC	CASSGWGRSSGANVLTF
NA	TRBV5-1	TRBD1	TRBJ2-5	TGCGCCAGCAGCTTCGCGACAGGGACGGAGACCCAGTACTTC	CASSFATGTETQYF
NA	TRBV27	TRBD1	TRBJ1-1	TGTGCCAGCAGTTTTTCCGGACAGGGGGCCACTGAAGCTTTCTTT	CASSFSGQGATEAFF
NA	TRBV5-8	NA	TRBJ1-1	TGTGCCAGCAGCGGCAGGGGGAACACTGAAGCTTTCTTT	CASSGRGNTEAFF
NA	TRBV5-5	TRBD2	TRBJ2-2	TGTGCCAGCAGCTTACCGGGACTAGCGGGCACCGGGGAGCTGTTTTTT	CASSLPGLAGTGELFF
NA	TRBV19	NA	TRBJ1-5	TGTGCCAGTAGTGTACAGGACAATCAGCCCCAGCATTTT	CASSVQDNQPQHF
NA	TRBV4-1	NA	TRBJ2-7	TGCGCCAGCAGCGAGGAGACAGCGCTCTCCTACGAGCAGTACTTC	CASSEETALSYEQYF
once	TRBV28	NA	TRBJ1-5	TGTGCCAGCAGTCTCTTCTGGACTGTAAGGGGGAATCAGCCCCAGCATTTT	CASSLFWTVRGNQPQHF
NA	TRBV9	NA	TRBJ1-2	TGTGCCAGCAGCGTAGCTACCGGGTTAACTGGCTACACCTTC	CASSVATGLTGYTF
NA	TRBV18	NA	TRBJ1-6	TGTGCCAGCTCACAGGACAGCCTAAATTCACCCCTCCACTTT	CASSQDSLNSPLHF
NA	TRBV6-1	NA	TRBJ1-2	TGTGCCAGCAGTGAAGGCCAGGGCATAGTCTTCAACTATGGCTACACCTTC	CASSEGQGIVFNYGYTF
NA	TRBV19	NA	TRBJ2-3	TGTGCCAGTAGTATCGCGGGGAAGCTGGATACGCAGTATTTT	CASSIAGKLDTQYF
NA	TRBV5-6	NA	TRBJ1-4	TGTGCCAGCAGTCGACCGGGACTGGGAAATGAAAAACTGTTTTTT	CASSRPGLGNEKLFF
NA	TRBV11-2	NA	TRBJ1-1	TGTGCCAGCAGCTTAGGGAGGACCATGAACACTGAAGCTTTCTTT	CASSLGRTMNTEAFF
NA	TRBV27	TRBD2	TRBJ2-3	TGTGCCAGCAGAACCCCTAGCGGTGATCGCACAGATACGCAGTATTTT	CASRTPSGDRTDTQYF
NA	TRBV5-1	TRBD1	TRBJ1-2	TGCGCCAGCAGAACTGATGGGACAGGGGGCGGTCGGGTCTATGGCTACACCTTC	CASRTDGTGGGRVYGYTF
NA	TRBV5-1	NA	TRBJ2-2	TGCGCCAGCAGCGGAACAGCCAACACCGGGGAGCTGTTTTTT	CASSGTANTGELFF
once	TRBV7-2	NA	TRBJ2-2	TGTGCCAGCAGTTCCACCCCTGTCGTCCGGGGCGGGGAGCTGTTTTTT	CASSSTPVVRGGELFF
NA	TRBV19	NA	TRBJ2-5	TGTGCCAGTAGTGTTCGAAGGGGCTACCAAGAGACCCAGTACTTC	CASSVRRGYQETQYF
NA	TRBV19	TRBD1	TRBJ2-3	TGTGCCAGTAGTCCCAATTCAGGGGGTGATACGCAGTATTTT	CASSPNSGGDTQYF
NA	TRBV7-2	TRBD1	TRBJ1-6	TGTGCCAGCAGTCCTATTGACAGGGATAATTCACCCCTCCACTTT	CASSPIDRDNSPLHF
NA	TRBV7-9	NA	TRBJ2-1	TGTGCCAGCAGCTCCCTCGCGCATTACAATGAGCAGTTCTTC	CASSSLAHYNEQFF
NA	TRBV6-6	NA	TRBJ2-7	TGTGCCAGCAGTTATAGTCCGCCTAGCTCCTACGAGCAGTACTTC	CASSYSPPSSYEQYF
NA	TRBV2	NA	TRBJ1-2	TGTGCCAGCAGTGAAAAGGCGGTCTATGGCTACACCTTC	CASSEKAVYGYTF
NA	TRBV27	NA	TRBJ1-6	TGTGCCAGCAGTCCCATTGCGGTCTCTCCCCTCCACTTT	CASSPIAVSPLHF
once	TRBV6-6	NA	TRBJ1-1	TGTGCCAGCAGTTCTTATAGGGGCACTGAAGCTTTCTTT	CASSSYRGTEAFF
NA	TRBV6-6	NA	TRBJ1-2	TGTGCCAGCAGTTACGACAGGTTAAACTATGGCTACACCTTC	CASSYDRLNYGYTF
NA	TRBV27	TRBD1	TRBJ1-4	TGTGCCAGCAGTTCTGGGACAGGGTATGAAAAACTGTTTTTT	CASSSGTGYEKLFF
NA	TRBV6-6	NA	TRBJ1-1	TGTGCCAGCAACGATCAGGGAGGGAACACTGAAGCTTTCTTT	CASNDQGGNTEAFF
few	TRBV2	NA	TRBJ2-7	TGTGCCAGCGACGAGGACAGCAGCTCCTACGAGCAGTACTTC	CASDEDSSSYEQYF
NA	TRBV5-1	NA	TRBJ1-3	TGCGCCAGCAGCCCGATGGGTGGGCTCTCTGGAAACACCATATATTTT	CASSPMGGLSGNTIYF
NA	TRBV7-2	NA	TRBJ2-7	TGTGCCAGCAGCTTAGGGACAGAGTATTACGAGCAGTACTTC	CASSLGTEYYEQYF
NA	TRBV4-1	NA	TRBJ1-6	TGCGCCAGCAGCCCCGGGACTCCTGAAAGCTCCTATAATTCACCCCTCCACTTT	CASSPGTPESSYNSPLHF
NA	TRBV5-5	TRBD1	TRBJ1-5	TGTGCCAGCAGCTCACGGACAGGCCGGGGCAATCAGCCCCAGCATTTT	CASSSRTGRGNQPQHF
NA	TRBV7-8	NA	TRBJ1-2	TGTGCCAGCGCGGCCAATTTATATGGCTACACCTTC	CASAANLYGYTF
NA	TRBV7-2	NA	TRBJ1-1	TGTGCCAGCAGCCTAGAGTTCGGGACTGAAGCTTTCTTT	CASSLEFGTEAFF
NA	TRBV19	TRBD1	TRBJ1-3	TGTGCCAGTAACAGGGGAGTACGTGGAAACACCATATATTTT	CASNRGVRGNTIYF
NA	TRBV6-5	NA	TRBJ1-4	TGTGCCAGCAGCAATCTTACTCCTAATGAAAAACTGTTTTTT	CASSNLTPNEKLFF
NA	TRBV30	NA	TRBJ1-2	TGTGCCTGGGGGGGGTTTAACTATGGCTACACCTTC	CAWGGFNYGYTF
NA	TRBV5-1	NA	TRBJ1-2	TGCGCCAGCAGCGGCACGGAGCAGGGCCTTGCTTATGGCTACACCTTC	CASSGTEQGLAYGYTF
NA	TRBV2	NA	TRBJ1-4	TGTGCCAGCAGTCTTCGCGGGACGGTAACTAATGAAAAACTGTTTTTT	CASSLRGTVTNEKLFF
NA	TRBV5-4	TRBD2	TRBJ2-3	TGTGCCAGCAGCTTGGAGGGGACTAGCAGCACAGATACGCAGTATTTT	CASSLEGTSSTDTQYF
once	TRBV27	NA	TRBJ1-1	TGTGCCAGCAGTTTGGGGGGGACCCGGGAAGCTTTCTTT	CASSLGGTREAFF